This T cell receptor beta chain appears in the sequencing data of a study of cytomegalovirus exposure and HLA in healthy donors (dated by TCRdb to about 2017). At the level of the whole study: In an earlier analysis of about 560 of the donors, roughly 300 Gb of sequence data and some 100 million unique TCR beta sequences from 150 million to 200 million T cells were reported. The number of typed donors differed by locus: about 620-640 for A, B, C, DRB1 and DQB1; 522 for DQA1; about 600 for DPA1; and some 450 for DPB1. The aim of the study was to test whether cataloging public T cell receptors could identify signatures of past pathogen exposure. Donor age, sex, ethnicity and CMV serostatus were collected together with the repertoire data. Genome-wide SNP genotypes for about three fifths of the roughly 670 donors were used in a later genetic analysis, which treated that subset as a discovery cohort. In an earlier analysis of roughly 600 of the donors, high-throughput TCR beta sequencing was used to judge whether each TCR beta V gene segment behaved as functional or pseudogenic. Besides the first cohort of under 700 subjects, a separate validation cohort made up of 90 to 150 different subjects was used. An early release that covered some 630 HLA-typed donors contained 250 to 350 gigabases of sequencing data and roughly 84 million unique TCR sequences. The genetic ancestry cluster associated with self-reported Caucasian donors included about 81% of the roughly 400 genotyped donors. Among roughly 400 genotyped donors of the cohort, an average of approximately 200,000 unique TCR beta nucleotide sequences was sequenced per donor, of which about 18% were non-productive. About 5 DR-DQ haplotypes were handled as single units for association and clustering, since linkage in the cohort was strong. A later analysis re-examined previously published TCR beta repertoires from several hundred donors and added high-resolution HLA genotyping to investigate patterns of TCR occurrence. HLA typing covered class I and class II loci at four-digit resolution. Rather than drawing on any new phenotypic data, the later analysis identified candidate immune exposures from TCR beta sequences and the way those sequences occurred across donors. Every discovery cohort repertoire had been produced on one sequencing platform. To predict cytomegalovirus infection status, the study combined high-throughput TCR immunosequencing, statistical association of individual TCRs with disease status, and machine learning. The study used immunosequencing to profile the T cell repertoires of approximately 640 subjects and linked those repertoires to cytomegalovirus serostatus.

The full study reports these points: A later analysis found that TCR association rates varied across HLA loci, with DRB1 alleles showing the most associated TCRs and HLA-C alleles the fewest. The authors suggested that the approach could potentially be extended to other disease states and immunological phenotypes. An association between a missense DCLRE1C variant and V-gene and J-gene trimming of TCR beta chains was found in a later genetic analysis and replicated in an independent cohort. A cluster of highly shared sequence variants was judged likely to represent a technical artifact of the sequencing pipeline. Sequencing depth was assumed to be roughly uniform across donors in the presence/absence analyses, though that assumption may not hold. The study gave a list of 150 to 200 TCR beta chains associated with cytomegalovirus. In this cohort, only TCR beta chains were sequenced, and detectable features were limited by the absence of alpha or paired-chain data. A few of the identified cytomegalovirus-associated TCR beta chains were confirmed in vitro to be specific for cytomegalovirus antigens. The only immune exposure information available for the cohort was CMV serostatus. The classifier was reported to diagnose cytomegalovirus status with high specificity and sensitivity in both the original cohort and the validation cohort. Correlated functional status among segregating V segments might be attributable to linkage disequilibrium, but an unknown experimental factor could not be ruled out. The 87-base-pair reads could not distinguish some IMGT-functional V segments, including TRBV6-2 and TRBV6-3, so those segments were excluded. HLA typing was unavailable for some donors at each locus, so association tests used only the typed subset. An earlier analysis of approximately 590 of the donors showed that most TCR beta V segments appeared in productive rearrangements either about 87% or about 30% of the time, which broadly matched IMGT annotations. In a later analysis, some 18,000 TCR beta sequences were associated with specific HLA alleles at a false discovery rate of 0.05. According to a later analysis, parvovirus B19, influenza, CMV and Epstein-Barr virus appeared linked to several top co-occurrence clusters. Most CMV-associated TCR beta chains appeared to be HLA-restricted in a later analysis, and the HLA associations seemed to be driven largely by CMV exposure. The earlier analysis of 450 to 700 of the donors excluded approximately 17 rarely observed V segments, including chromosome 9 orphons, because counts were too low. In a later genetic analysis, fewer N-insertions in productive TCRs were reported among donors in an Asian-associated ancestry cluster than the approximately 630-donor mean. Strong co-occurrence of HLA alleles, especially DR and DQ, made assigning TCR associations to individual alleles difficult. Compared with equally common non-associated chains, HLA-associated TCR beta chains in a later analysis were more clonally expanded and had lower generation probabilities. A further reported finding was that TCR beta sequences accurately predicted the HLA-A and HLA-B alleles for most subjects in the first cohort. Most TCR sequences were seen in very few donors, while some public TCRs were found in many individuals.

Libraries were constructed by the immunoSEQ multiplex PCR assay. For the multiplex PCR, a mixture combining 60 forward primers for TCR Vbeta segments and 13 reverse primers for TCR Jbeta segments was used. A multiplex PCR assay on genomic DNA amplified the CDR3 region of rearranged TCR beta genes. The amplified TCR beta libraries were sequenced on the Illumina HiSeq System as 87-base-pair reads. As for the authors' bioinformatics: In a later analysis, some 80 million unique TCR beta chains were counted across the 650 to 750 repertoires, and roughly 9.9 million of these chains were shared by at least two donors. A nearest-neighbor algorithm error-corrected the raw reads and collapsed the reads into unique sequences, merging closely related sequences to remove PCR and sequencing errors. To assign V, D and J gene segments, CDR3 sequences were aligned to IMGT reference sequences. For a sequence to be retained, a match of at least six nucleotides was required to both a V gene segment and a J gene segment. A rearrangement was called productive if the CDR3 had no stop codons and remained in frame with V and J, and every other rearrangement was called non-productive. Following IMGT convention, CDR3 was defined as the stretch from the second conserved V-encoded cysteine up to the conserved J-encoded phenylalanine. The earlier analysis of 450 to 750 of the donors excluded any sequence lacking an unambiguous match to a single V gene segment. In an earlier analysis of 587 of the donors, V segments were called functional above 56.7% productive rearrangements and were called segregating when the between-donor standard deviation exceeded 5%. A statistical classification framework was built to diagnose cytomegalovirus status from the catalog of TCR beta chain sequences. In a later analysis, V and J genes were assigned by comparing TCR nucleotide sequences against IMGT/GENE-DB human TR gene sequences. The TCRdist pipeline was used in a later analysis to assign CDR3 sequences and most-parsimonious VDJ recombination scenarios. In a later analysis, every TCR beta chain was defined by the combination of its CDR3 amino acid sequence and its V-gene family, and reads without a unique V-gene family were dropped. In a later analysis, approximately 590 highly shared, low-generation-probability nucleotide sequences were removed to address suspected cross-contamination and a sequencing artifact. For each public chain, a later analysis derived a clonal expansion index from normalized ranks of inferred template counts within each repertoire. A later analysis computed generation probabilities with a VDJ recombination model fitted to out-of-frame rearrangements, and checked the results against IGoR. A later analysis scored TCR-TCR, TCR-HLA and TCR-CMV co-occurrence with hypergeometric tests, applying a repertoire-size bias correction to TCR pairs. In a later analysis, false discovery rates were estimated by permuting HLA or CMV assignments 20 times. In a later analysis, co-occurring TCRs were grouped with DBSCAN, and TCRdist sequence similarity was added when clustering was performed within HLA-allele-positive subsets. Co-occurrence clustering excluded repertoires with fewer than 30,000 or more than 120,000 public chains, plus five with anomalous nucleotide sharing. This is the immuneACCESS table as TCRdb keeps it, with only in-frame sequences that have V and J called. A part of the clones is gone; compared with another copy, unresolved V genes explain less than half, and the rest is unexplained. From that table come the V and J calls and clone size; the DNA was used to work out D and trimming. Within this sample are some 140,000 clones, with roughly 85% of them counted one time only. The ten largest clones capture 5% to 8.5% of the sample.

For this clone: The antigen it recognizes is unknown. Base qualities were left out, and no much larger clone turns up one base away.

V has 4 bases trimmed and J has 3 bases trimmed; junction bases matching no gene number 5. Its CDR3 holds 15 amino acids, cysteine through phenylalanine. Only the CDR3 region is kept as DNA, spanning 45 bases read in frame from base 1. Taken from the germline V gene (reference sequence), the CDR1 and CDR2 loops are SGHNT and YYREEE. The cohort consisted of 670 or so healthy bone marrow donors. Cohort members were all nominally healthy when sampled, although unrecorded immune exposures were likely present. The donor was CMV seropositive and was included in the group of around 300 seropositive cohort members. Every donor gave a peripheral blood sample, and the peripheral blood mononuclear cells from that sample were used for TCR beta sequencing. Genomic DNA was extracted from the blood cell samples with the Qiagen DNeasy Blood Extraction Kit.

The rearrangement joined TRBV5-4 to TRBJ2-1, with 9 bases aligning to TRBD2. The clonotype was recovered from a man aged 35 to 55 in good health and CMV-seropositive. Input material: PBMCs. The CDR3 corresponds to CASSPGTSRYNEQFF. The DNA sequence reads TGTGCCAGCAGCCCCGGGACTAGCCGCTACAATGAGCAGTTCTTC.